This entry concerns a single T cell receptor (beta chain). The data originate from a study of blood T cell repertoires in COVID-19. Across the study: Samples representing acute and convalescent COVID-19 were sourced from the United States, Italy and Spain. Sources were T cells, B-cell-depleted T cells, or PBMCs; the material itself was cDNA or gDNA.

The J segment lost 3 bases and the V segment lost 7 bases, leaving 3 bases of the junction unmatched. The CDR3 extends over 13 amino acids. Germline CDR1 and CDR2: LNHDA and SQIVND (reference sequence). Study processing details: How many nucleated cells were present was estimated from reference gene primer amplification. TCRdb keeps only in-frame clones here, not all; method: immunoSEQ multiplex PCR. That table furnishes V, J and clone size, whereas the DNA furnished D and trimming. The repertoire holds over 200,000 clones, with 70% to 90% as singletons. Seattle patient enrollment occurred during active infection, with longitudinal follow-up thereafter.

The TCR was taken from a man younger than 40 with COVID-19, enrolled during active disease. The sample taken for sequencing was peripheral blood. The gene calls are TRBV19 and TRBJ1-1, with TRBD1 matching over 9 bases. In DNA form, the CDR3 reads TGTGCCAGTATTGACAGGGGGGACACTGAAGCTTTCTTT. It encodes CASIDRGDTEAFF.